This TCR beta chain was sequenced in a study of CD4 T cells in relation to SARS-CoV-2 and coronaviruses. Whole-study context: Controls used an HIV-1 Nef peptide pool or no peptide.

TCRdb keeps only in-frame clones here, not all; method: immunoSEQ multiplex PCR. Counted here are about 19,000 clones, 77% occurring once; the ten biggest clones make up around 25%. CD4+ T cells from unexposed donors were obtained before the COVID-19 pandemic (2011-2018). CD4+ T cells were isolated from the cells after 10 days of culture. Fresh IL-2 medium replaced half the medium on days 3 and 7. The CDR3 covers 16 residues. This clone was observed a handful of times. Its specificity is not known. The source of this sequence is a human donor in good health. The sequenced sample consisted of CD4+ T cells from PBMCs, cultured in vitro. The chain combines TRBV1 with TRBJ1-5. TRBV1 is a known pseudogene. Written as DNA, the CDR3 is TGCACCAGCAGCCAAGATGAGGGGGAGGGCAATCAGCCCCAGCATTTT. This codes for CTSSQDEGEGNQPQHF.